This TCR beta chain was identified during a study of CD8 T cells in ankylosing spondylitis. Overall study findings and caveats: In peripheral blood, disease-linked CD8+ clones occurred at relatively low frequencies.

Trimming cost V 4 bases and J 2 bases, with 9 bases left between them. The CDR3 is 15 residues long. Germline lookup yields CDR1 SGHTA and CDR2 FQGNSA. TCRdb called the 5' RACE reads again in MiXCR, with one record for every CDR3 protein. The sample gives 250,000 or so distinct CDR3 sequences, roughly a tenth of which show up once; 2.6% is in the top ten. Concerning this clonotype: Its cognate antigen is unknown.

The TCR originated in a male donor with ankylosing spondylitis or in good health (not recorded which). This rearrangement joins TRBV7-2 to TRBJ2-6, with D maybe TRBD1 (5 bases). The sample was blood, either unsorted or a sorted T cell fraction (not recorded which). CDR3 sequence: CASSSQATGANVLTF. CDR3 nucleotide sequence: TGTGCCAGCAGCTCACAGGCTACTGGGGCCAACGTCCTGACTTTC.